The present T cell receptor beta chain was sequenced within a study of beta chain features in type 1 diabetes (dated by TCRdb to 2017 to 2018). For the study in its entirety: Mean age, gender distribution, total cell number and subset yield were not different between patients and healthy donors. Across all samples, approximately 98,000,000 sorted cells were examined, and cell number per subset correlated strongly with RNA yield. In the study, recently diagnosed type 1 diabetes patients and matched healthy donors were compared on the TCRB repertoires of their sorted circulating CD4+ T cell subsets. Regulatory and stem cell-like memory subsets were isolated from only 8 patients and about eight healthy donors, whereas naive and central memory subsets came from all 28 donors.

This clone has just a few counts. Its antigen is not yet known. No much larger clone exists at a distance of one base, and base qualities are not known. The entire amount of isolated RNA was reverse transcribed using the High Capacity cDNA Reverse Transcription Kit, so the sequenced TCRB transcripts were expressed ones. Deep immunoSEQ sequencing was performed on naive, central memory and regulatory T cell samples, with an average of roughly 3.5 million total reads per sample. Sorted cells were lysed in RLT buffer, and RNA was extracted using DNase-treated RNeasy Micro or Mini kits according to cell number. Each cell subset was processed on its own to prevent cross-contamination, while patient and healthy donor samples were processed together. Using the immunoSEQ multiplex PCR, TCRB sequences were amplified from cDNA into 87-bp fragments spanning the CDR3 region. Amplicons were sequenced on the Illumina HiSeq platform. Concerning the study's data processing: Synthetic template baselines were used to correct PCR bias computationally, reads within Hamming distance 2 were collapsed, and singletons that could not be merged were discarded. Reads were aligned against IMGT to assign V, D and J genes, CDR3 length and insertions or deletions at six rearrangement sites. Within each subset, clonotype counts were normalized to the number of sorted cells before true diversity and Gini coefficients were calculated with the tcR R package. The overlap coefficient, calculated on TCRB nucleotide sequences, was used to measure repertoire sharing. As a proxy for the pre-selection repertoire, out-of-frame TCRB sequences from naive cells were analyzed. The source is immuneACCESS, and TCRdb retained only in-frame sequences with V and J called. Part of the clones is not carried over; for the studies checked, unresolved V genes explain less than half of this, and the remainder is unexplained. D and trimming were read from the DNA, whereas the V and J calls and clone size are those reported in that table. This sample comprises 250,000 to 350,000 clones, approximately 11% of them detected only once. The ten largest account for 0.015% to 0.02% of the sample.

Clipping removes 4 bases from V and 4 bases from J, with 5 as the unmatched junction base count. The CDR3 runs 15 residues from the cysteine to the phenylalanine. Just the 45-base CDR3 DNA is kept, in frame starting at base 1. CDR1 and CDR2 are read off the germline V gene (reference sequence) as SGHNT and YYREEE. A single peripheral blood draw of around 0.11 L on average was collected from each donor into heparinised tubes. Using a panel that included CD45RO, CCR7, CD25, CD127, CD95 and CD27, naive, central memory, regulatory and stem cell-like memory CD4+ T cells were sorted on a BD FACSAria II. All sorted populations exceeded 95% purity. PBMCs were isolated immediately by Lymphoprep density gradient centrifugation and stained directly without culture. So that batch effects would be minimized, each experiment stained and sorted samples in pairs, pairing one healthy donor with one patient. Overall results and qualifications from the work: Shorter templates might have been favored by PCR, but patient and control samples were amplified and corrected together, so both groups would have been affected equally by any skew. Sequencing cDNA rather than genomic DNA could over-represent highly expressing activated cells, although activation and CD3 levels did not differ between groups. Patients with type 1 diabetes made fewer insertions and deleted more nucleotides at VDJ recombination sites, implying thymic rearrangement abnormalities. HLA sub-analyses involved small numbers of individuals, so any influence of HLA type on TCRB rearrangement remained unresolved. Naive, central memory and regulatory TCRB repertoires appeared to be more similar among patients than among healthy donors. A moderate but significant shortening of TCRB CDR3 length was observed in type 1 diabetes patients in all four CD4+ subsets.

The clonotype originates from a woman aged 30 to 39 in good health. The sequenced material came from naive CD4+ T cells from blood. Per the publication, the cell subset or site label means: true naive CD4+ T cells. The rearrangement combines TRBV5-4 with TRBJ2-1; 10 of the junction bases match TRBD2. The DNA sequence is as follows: TGTGCCAGCAGCGCAGCGGGAGGGTTGTACAATGAGCAGTTCTTC. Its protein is CASSAAGGLYNEQFF.